This section outlines one T cell receptor (beta chain) sequence together with its context. Its antigen is not identified. This record comes from a study of CXCR3-negative and CXCR3-positive naive CD8 T cells. Study-wide results and caveats: Unlike memory cells, which differed, naive CXCR3-negative and CXCR3-positive cells had similar TRBV-TRBJ usage. CXCR3-positive naive cells had TRB CDR3s that were more hydrophobic than CXCR3-negative naive cells had. Comparably high diversity was seen in both naive subsets, and much lower diversity in memory CD8+ cells.

Germline V lookup: CDR1 SGHTA, CDR2 FQGNSA. This CDR3 spans 16 amino acids. cDNA libraries for TRB were generated by 5' RACE incorporating UMI labels. TCRdb re-called the 5' RACE reads; one entry per CDR3 protein, DNA not given. Its table lists approximately 83,000 distinct CDR3 sequences. The chain combines TRBV7-2 with TRBJ2-5. The sample consisted of naive CXCR3- CD8+ T cells from blood. The subset was: CD45RO-CCR7+CD27+CD95- naive CD8+ T cells lacking CXCR3 (TNR3-). The sequence came from a human donor in good health. Some clones in this sample may be carry-over from other donors' samples. CDR3 protein: CASSLVASWGRETQYF.